The next 23 T cell receptor beta chains were all read from a single sample in a study of blood T cell repertoires in COVID-19. TCRdb keeps only in-frame clones here, not all; method: immunoSEQ multiplex PCR. The sample consists of 270,000 or so clones, roughly 90% of them appearing once. Sequenced material: peripheral blood. These receptor sequences come from a woman aged 25 to 45 with COVID-19, enrolled during active disease.

The chain combines TRBV19 with TRBJ1-4, with D tentatively TRBD1 (5 bases). The V end lost 7 bases, the J end lost 3 bases, and 15 bases lay between the germline ends. CDR1 is LNHDA, CDR2 SQIVND, per germline (reference sequence). The CDR3 loop spans 15 amino acids. CDR3 region: CASKPGDTSNEKLFF. For the CDR3, the DNA is TGTGCCAGTAAACCGGGGGATACATCTAATGAAAAACTGTTTTTT. The whole variable domain, filled in from reference TRBV19 and TRBJ1-4, reads DGGITQSPKYLFRKEGQNVTLSCEQNLNHDAMYWYRQDPGQGLRLIYYSQIVNDFQKGDIAEGYSVSREKKESFPLTVTSAQKNPTAFYLCASKPGDTSNEKLFFGSGTQLSVL.

The rearrangement uses TRBV2 and TRBJ1-2, with TRBD1 identical over 10 bases. The junction had 6 bases not matched to a gene; V was cut back by 10 bases and J by 4 bases. This CDR3 is 13 amino acids long. Germline lookup yields CDR1 SNHLY and CDR2 FYNNEI. The CDR3 loop is CATRDRGFYGYTF. The DNA for the CDR3 is TGTGCCACCCGGGACAGGGGATTCTATGGCTACACCTTC.

The chain has TRBV7-2 and TRBJ2-7, with 7 positions matching TRBD2. CDR1 SGHTA and CDR2 FQGNSA come from the germline V gene. V shed 11 bases, J shed 5 bases, and the junction held 9 bases outside the gene matches. There are 12 residues in the CDR3. CDR3 sequence: CAERRGLNEQYF. CDR3 DNA: TGTGCCGAAAGGCGGGGGTTGAACGAGCAGTACTTC.

The J gene is TRBJ2-3, the V gene TRBV19; tentatively, D is TRBD2 (6 bases). This CDR3 has 11 residues. The V end was cut by 6 bases, the J end by 5 bases, with 6 bases between. The germline CDR1 and CDR2 sequences are LNHDA and SQIVND (reference sequence). The CDR3 spells CASRGGDTQYF. The DNA for the CDR3 is TGTGCCAGTAGGGGGGGAGATACGCAGTATTTT.

The CDR3 DNA reads TGTGCCAGCAGCTTAGGCCAGCGTGCCTCTTTCAATACGCAGTATTTT. Encoded protein: CASSLGQRASFNTQYF. The chain recombines TRBV11-2 with TRBJ2-3; no clear D. The CDR3 length is 16 residues. The V end was cut by 1 base, the J end by 7 bases, with 18 bases between. From germline, CDR1 is SGHAT and CDR2 FQNNGV.

The chain joins TRBV7-9 to TRBJ2-5; 9 bases match TRBD1. Looked up from germline, CDR1 is SEHNR and CDR2 is FQNEAQ (reference sequence). The junction had 8 bases not matched to a gene; V was cut back by 4 bases and J by 2 bases. The CDR3 has 16 residues. The CDR3 is CASSSRQGGIQETQYF. CDR3 bases: TGTGCCAGCAGCTCAAGACAGGGGGGGATACAAGAGACCCAGTACTTC. The whole variable domain, remainder taken from reference TRBV7-9 and TRBJ2-5, is DTGVSQNPRHKITKRGQNVTFRCDPISEHNRLYWYRQTLGQGPEFLTYFQNEAQLEKSRLLSDRFSAERPKGSFSTLEIQRTEQGDSAMYLCASSSRQGGIQETQYFGPGTRLLVL.

The chain carries TRBV11-2 and TRBJ1-1; D ambiguous. The CDR3 loop spans 15 amino acids. CDR1 and CDR2 from the germline V gene are SGHAT and FQNNGV. V was trimmed by 1 base and J by 5 bases, leaving 14 bases between them. The CDR3 region has the DNA TGTGCCAGCAGCTTAGGCTTCGGCCCACAGACTGAAGCTTTCTTT. Protein: CASSLGFGPQTEAFF.

Comments on this clone: This sample includes further DNA sequences coding for the same CDR3. The chain combines TRBV18 with TRBJ2-3; 8 bases map to TRBD1. The J segment lost 3 bases and the V segment lost 3 bases, leaving 2 bases of the junction unmatched. In germline, CDR1 is KGHSH, CDR2 LQKENI. CDR3 length: 14 amino acids. CDR3 region: CASSPDRATDTQYF. CDR3 bases: TGTGCCAGCTCACCGGACAGGGCTACAGATACGCAGTATTTT. Drawing the rest from reference TRBV18 and TRBJ2-3, the complete variable domain is NAGVMQNPRHLVRRRGQEARLRCSPMKGHSHVYWYRQLPEEGLKFMVYLQKENIIDESGMPKERFSAEFPKEGPSILRIQQVVRGDSAAYFCASSPDRATDTQYFGPGTRLTVL.

The chain uses TRBV5-1 and TRBJ2-1; 7 nucleotides agree with TRBD1. Per the germline V gene, CDR1 is SGHRS and CDR2 is YFSETQ. The CDR3 length is 15 residues. With V trimmed by 4 bases and J by 2 bases, 6 bases remained unmatched. DNA of the CDR3: TGCGCCAGCAGCAGACGACAGGGAACCTACAATGAGCAGTTCTTC. Translated: CASSRRQGTYNEQFF.

The rearrangement links TRBV6-6 to TRBJ2-3; 9 nucleotides align to TRBD2. Trimming cost V 6 bases and J 6 bases; bases outside gene matches: 10. This CDR3 has 15 amino acids. Germline CDR1 is MNHNY and CDR2 is SVGAGI (reference sequence). Here the CDR3 reads CASSLSGGRLDTQYF. The DNA of the CDR3 is TGTGCCAGCAGCCTTAGCGGGGGCCGCCTGGATACGCAGTATTTT.

This chain links TRBV7-9 with TRBJ2-7, with D possibly TRBD2 on 5 matching bases. Trimming pared 4 bases from V and 2 bases from J, leaving 12 bases between. The CDR3 spans 14 residues. Looked up from germline, CDR1 is SEHNR and CDR2 is FQNEAQ (reference sequence). The CDR3 nucleotides are TGTGCCAGCAGCTACCTAGCTAGCCCCTACGAGCAGTACTTC. This translates into CASSYLASPYEQYF.

The J gene is TRBJ1-4, the V gene TRBV5-1, with 8 bases aligning to TRBD1. V lost 5 bases and J lost 1; bases outside the gene matches: 7. The CDR3 extends over 16 amino acids. Germline V gene data show CDR1 as SGHRS and CDR2 as YFSETQ. As DNA, the CDR3 is TGCGCCAGCAGATACGGGACAGGACGAACTAATGAAAAACTGTTTTTT. Residues: CASRYGTGRTNEKLFF.

This clone was seen only a few times. The chain employs TRBV11-2 and TRBJ1-1, with TRBD1 matching 7 bases. Germline V gives CDR1 SGHAT, CDR2 FQNNGV. J lost 4 bases, V lost 1 base, and 3 bases had no gene match. CDR3 length: 14 residues. CDR3 nucleotide sequence: TGTGCCAGCAGCTTAGGCAGACAGGGCACTGAAGCTTTCTTT. Translating it yields CASSLGRQGTEAFF.

The rearrangement uses TRBV7-9 and TRBJ2-2, with 9 nucleotides matching TRBD1. Germline V gene data show CDR1 as SEHNR and CDR2 as FQNEAQ (reference sequence). V was pared by 9 bases and J by 0 bases, with 8 bases of the junction left unmatched. CDR3 length: 16 residues. The CDR3 nucleotides read TGTGCCAGACCTTCCGGGACAGGGACGAACACCGGGGAGCTGTTTTTT. Its translation: CARPSGTGTNTGELFF.

This clone was seen once. The J gene is TRBJ1-5, the V gene TRBV27; TRBD1 might be the D (6 bases). Germline V gene lookup returns CDR1 MNHEY and CDR2 SMNVEV (reference sequence). Between the trimmed V and J ends, which lost 5 bases and 6 bases, there was a span of 17 bases. The CDR3 spans 15 residues. Written as DNA, the CDR3 is TGTGCCAGCAGTCCGACCGGGACACGCGGTCAGCCCCAGCATTTT. This sequence encodes CASSPTGTRGQPQHF.

The chain uses TRBV5-1 and TRBJ2-7, with no clear D. V lost 2 bases and J 0 bases, leaving 9 bases between the germline ends. Germline V gene lookup returns CDR1 SGHRS and CDR2 YFSETQ. The length of the CDR3 is 14 residues. In DNA form, the CDR3 reads TGCGCCAGCAGCTTTGGCCTCAGCTCCTACGAGCAGTACTTC. This translates into CASSFGLSSYEQYF.

The CDR3 coding sequence is TGTGCCAGCAGTGAAGGGTGGGGGGGACTACAGAACACTGAAGCTTTCTTT. Protein: CASSEGWGGLQNTEAFF. The J gene is TRBJ1-1, the V gene TRBV6-1, with a weak D call TRBD1 (5 bases). Germline values: CDR1 MNHNS, CDR2 SASEGT. The CDR3 is made up of 17 amino acids. The V gene lost 1 base and the J gene lost 1 base, with 16 bases spanning the gap.

The gene calls are TRBV6-5 and TRBJ2-3; TRBD2 aligns across 7 bases. V gave up 6 bases and J gave up 10 bases; unmatched junction bases: 7. CDR3 size: 12 residues. Germline V CDR1 and CDR2: MNHEY, SVGAGI. The chain's CDR3 is CASSRSGVAQYF. In DNA, the CDR3 is TGTGCCAGCAGCCGGAGCGGGGTGGCGCAGTATTTT.

The V gene is TRBV5-1, the J gene TRBJ1-2; D is possibly TRBD1 (6 bases). The V end was cut by 4 bases, the J end by 8 bases, with 9 bases between. Germline CDR1 SGHRS, CDR2 YFSETQ. CDR3 size: 11 residues. The CDR3 DNA sequence: TGCGCCAGCAGCGGGGGCTTAGGCTACACCTTC. Its protein product is CASSGGLGYTF.

In the case of this clone: Other DNA sequences of this sample code for an identical CDR3. The chain recombines TRBV20-1 with TRBJ2-5; no definite D call. V shed 5 bases and J shed 5 bases, with 6 bases lying between them. Germline CDR1 is DFQATT and CDR2 is SNEGSKA (reference sequence). The CDR3 runs 10 residues. The CDR3 reads CSALRETQYF. CDR3 coding DNA: TGCAGTGCTCTCCGTGAGACCCAGTACTTC.

The chain couples TRBV6-5 to TRBJ2-1, with 13 bases matching TRBD2. V shed 0 bases, J shed 8 bases, and the junction held 4 bases outside the gene matches. The CDR3 has 16 residues. Germline V CDR1 and CDR2: MNHEY, SVGAGI. The CDR3 sequence: CASSYSGLAGVDEQFF. The CDR3 coding sequence is TGTGCCAGCAGTTACTCCGGACTAGCGGGGGTGGATGAGCAGTTCTTC.

The chain has TRBV28 and TRBJ2-7; 11 bases match TRBD2. The length of the CDR3 is 14 residues. V was pared by 3 bases and J by 7 bases, with 5 bases of the junction left unmatched. Germline loops: CDR1 MDHEN, CDR2 SYDVKM. CDR3 region: CASSFLAGGDEQYF. As DNA, the CDR3 is TGTGCCAGCAGTTTCCTAGCGGGGGGCGATGAGCAGTACTTC.

V and J are TRBV2 and TRBJ1-3; D gene unclear. Looked up from germline, CDR1 is SNHLY and CDR2 is FYNNEI. Deletions cut 1 base from V and 1 base from J, with 14 bases between. The CDR3 contains 17 residues. The CDR3 DNA follows: TGTGCCAGCAGTGAAGTTGGCTCCTTCCAGTCTGGAAACACCATATATTTT. This translates into CASSEVGSFQSGNTIYF.